The sequence of this T cell receptor (beta chain) was determined in a study of glioma-infiltrating T cells after dendritic cell vaccination. The overall study: Patients received autologous tumor lysate-pulsed dendritic cell vaccination between about 2002 and 2013. Study-level results: Patients with more pretreatment TILs had longer time to progression and survival.

The PCR used 60 V beta and 13 J beta primers. Generated by immunoSEQ multiplex PCR, the TCRdb table keeps only in-frame clones and is missing some. Found here are around 89,000 clones, 85% to 90% of them singletons; the top ten hold 15% to 17%. As concerns this clone: Its target is not known.

Germline V gene sequence: CDR1 SGHRS, CDR2 YFSETQ. The V gene lost 1 base and the J gene lost 2 bases, with 14 bases spanning the gap. This CDR3 has 16 amino acids. The sequence came from a human donor with glioblastoma. The source material was blood, sampled before dendritic cell vaccination. This sequence joins TRBV5-1 and TRBJ2-3; TRBD2 might be the D (5 bases). CDR3 sequence (DNA): TGCGCCAGCAGCTTGTCCGGGAACGCGTACACAGATACGCAGTATTTT. It yields the protein CASSLSGNAYTDTQYF.